The 20 T cell receptor beta chains given below trace back to one sample, sequenced in a study of beta chain features in type 1 diabetes. Investigators reverse transcribed all isolated RNA, so they sequenced expressed TCRB transcripts. TCRdb's copy holds only in-frame clones and misses some; the assay was immunoSEQ multiplex PCR. The sample shows 900,000 or so clones, 15% to 20% of them seen only once. Sequenced material: naive CD4+ T cells from blood. Receptors were obtained from a woman aged 18-29 years in good health.

This clone has a handful of counts. CDR3 nucleotides: TGCGCCAGCAGCCTGCCAATTGTCGGGGACAAAACTGAAGCTTTCTTT. It encodes CASSLPIVGDKTEAFF. The V and J genes are TRBV5-1 and TRBJ1-1; weak D call: TRBD1 (6 bases). Looked up from germline, CDR1 is SGHRS and CDR2 is YFSETQ. Trimming took off 4 bases at V and 5 bases at J, with 21 bases between the two ends. The CDR3 loop spans 16 amino acids.

The chain employs TRBV28 and TRBJ1-1, with D unresolved. The V and J ends lost 8 bases and 4 bases respectively, with 20 bases between them. The V gene's germline CDR1 is MDHEN and CDR2 SYDVKM. This CDR3 has 15 amino acids. CDR3 region: CASGMIDEVVTEAFF. The CDR3 DNA sequence: TGTGCCAGCGGTATGATCGATGAGGTCGTCACTGAAGCTTTCTTT.

The V call is TRBV5-4, the J call TRBJ2-5; D not certain. V was pared by 4 bases and J by 5 bases, with 12 bases between. Germline CDR1 and CDR2: SGHNT and YYREEE (reference sequence). This CDR3 comprises 13 residues. CDR3 amino acids: CASSPGLRETQYF. The DNA of the CDR3 is TGTGCCAGCAGCCCGGGCCTTAGGGAGACCCAGTACTTC.

This clone has just a few counts. The V and J genes are TRBV11-2 and TRBJ2-7; 10 bases are shared with TRBD2. This CDR3 spans 16 amino acids. The germline V gene encodes CDR1 SGHAT and CDR2 FQNNGV. V gave up 5 bases and J gave up 4 bases; unmatched junction bases: 11. The CDR3 spells CASSTSRAGGTYEQYF. CDR3 coding DNA: TGTGCCAGCAGCACAAGCCGAGCGGGAGGGACTTACGAGCAGTACTTC.

The chain has TRBV4-2 and TRBJ2-7; D gene unclear. The CDR3 covers 14 residues. The germline gives CDR1 LGHNA, CDR2 YNFKEQ. Deletions cut 0 bases from V and 5 bases from J, with 11 bases between. The CDR3 nucleotides are TGTGCCAGCAGCCAAGAAGGGTTGGTCGACGAGCAGTACTTC. Amino acid sequence: CASSQEGLVDEQYF.

V usage is TRBV9 and J usage is TRBJ2-3; D is ambiguous. From germline, CDR1 is SGDLS and CDR2 YYNGEE. Trimming shortened V by 0 bases and J by 0 bases, and 20 bases separated the two germline ends. This CDR3 contains 19 residues. The CDR3: CASSVGTTNLRISTDTQYF. The DNA for the CDR3 is TGTGCCAGCAGCGTAGGTACTACAAATTTGAGAATTAGCACAGATACGCAGTATTTT.

This clone has a handful of counts. The V call is TRBV2, the J call TRBJ2-7; unclear D gene. This CDR3 comprises 14 residues. Looked up from germline, CDR1 is SNHLY and CDR2 is FYNNEI. Trimming left V 1 base short and J 1 base short, with 8 bases between. CDR3 sequence (DNA): TGTGCCAGCAGTGAAGATGGTCATTCCTACGAGCAGTACTTC. Residues: CASSEDGHSYEQYF.

This chain links TRBV2 with TRBJ1-5; TRBD1 aligns across 7 bases. Germline-derived CDR1 and CDR2 are SNHLY and FYNNEI. Trimming removed 7 bases from V and 7 bases from J; junction bases left unmatched: 7. CDR3 length: 13 residues. CDR3 sequence reads: CASTDQGGQPQHF. CDR3 DNA sequence: TGTGCCAGCACCGATCAGGGGGGCCAGCCCCAGCATTTT.

As concerns this clone: This sample also contains other DNA sequences that code for the same CDR3. V is TRBV5-1 and J is TRBJ2-3, with a weak D call TRBD1 (5 bases). V was clipped by 0 bases and J by 0 bases, with 11 bases between them. Germline-derived CDR1 and CDR2 are SGHRS and YFSETQ. This CDR3 spans 16 amino acids. The CDR3 DNA reads TGCGCCAGCAGCTTGGGTACATCAGGGAGCACAGATACGCAGTATTTT. This encodes CASSLGTSGSTDTQYF.

This clone was counted only a few times. The chain is built from TRBV7-3 and TRBJ1-3; the D gene is possibly TRBD1 (6 bases). CDR1 and CDR2 (germline): SGHTA, FQGTGA. V lost 5 bases and J lost 2, with 13 bases in between. The CDR3 totals 15 residues. The CDR3 loop is CASSPTGGTGNTIYF. The CDR3 DNA follows: TGTGCCAGCAGCCCAACGGGGGGCACTGGAAACACCATATATTTT.

The chain uses TRBV4-1 and TRBJ2-7; TRBD1 aligns across 9 bases. CDR1 and CDR2 from the germline V gene are MGHRA and YSYEKL. The CDR3 spans 16 residues. Trimming at V came to 2 bases and at J to 3 bases, leaving 8 bases not matched to a gene. The CDR3 sequence is CASSQLLGQGIYEQYF. The CDR3 region has the DNA TGCGCCAGCAGCCAATTACTAGGACAGGGGATCTACGAGCAGTACTTC.

The chain is built from TRBV7-8 and TRBJ2-1, with unresolved D. V was shortened by 4 bases and J by 3 bases, with 16 bases between the two germline ends. The CDR3 runs 16 residues. The germline CDR1 and CDR2 sequences are SGHVS and FQNEAQ. As DNA, the CDR3 is TGTGCCAGCAGCTCCCAGTTTGGGCGGAACTACAATGAGCAGTTCTTC. Protein product: CASSSQFGRNYNEQFF.

The genes are TRBV5-4 and TRBJ2-1; no definite D call. Germline CDR1 is SGHNT and CDR2 is YYREEE (reference sequence). V dropped 3 bases and J dropped 3 bases, with 16 bases sitting between them. This CDR3 contains 16 residues. CDR3 sequence reads: CASSSRVGVRYNEQFF. In DNA form, the CDR3 reads TGTGCCAGCAGCTCCCGAGTAGGCGTTCGCTACAATGAGCAGTTCTTC.

The table lists this clone with a few counts. The chain couples TRBV11-1 to TRBJ2-5; 7 positions agree with TRBD1. CDR1 and CDR2 (germline): SGHAT, FQDESV (reference sequence). The CDR3 has 14 amino acids. V was pared by 5 bases and J by 1 base, with 4 bases of the junction left unmatched. Here the CDR3 DNA reads TGTGCCAGCAGCCCACAGGGGACCCAAGAGACCCAGTACTTC. This codes for CASSPQGTQETQYF.

The genes are TRBV4-2 and TRBJ2-7; tentatively, D is TRBD2 (6 bases). Trimming removed 3 bases at V and 4 bases at J, with 19 bases between. CDR3 length equals 16 residues. Germline CDR1 is LGHNA and CDR2 is YNFKEQ. The CDR3 is CASSHNRLGRGYEQYF. CDR3 bases: TGTGCCAGCAGCCACAACCGCCTCGGGAGAGGGTACGAGCAGTACTTC.

The genes are TRBV10-3 and TRBJ2-1; 7 bases align to TRBD1. The CDR3 sequence is 15 residues long. CDR1 and CDR2 from the germline V gene are ENHRY and SYGVKD. The J segment lost 5 bases and the V segment lost 3 bases, leaving 7 bases of the junction unmatched. CDR3 coding DNA: TGTGCCATCAGTGAAAGACCCGGGACAGACAATGAGCAGTTCTTC. Translated: CAISERPGTDNEQFF.

J is TRBJ2-1 and V is TRBV7-2, with D tentatively TRBD1 (7 bases). The germline V gene encodes CDR1 SGHTA and CDR2 FQGNSA. Between the trimmed V and J ends, which lost 0 bases and 0 bases, there was a span of 21 bases. The CDR3 sequence is 20 residues long. The CDR3 DNA reads TGTGCCAGCAGCTTAGCGAAGACAGGGTGGTGGGAGGACTCCTACAATGAGCAGTTCTTC. This codes for CASSLAKTGWWEDSYNEQFF.

This chain uses TRBV7-9 with TRBJ2-1; the D is unclear. V was shortened by 0 bases and J by 5 bases, with 5 bases between the two germline ends. Germline assignment: CDR1 SEHNR and CDR2 FQNEAQ (reference sequence). The CDR3 loop spans 13 amino acids. The CDR3 DNA is TGTGCCAGCAGCTTAGCAGGTCACAATGAGCAGTTCTTC. It is translated as CASSLAGHNEQFF.

This clone occurred a few times. This chain links TRBV7-9 with TRBJ1-4; no reliable D call. The V gene lost 1 base and the J gene lost 8 bases, with 23 bases spanning the gap. The CDR3 has 18 amino acids. Germline loops: CDR1 SEHNR, CDR2 FQNEAQ (reference sequence). CDR3 coding DNA: TGTGCCAGCAGCTTAGGGGTTGATGGGGTCGACCGCGCCGAAAAACTGTTTTTT. It is translated as CASSLGVDGVDRAEKLFF.

This clone came up a few times. This chain uses TRBV19 with TRBJ2-5, with 7 nucleotides matching TRBD2. This CDR3 has 16 residues. V lost 3 bases and J lost 5; bases outside the gene matches: 12. CDR1 is LNHDA, CDR2 SQIVND, per germline (reference sequence). The CDR3 here is CASSMGGRLGEETQYF. CDR3 bases: TGTGCCAGTAGTATGGGCGGGAGACTCGGCGAGGAGACCCAGTACTTC.